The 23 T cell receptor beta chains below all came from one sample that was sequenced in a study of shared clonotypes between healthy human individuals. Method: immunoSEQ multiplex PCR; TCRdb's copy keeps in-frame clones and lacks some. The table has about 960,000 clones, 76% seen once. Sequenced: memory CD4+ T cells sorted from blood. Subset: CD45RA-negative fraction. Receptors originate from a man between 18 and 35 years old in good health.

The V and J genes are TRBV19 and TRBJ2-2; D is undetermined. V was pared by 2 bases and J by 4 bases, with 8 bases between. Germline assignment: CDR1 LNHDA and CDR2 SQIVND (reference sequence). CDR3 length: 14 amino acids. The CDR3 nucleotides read TGTGCCAGTAGTATAAGTGGAATCACCGGGGAGCTGTTTTTT. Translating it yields CASSISGITGELFF.

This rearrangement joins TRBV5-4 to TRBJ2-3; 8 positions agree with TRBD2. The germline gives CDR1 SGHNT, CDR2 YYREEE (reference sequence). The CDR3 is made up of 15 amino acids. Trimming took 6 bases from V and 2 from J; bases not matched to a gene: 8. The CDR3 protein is CASTQTSASTDTQYF. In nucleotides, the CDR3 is TGTGCCAGCACCCAGACTAGCGCCTCCACAGATACGCAGTATTTT. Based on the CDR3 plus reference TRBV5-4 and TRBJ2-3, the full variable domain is ETGVTQSPTHLIKTRGQQVTLRCSSQSGHNTVSWYQQALGQGPQFIFQYYREEENGRGNFPPRFSGLQFPNYSSELNVNALELDDSALYLCASTQTSASTDTQYFGPGTRLTVL.

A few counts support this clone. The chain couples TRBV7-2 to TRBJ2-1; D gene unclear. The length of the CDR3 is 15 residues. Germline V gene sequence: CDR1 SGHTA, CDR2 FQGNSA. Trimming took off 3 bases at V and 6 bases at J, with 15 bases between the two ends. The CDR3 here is CASSFFTGGGNEQFF. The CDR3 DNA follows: TGTGCCAGCAGCTTTTTTACGGGCGGTGGCAATGAGCAGTTCTTC.

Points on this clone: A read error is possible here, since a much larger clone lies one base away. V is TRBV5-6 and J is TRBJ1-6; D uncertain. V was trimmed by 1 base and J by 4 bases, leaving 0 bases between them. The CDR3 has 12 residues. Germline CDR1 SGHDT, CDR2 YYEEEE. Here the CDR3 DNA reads TGTGCCAGCAGCTTGTATAATTCACCCCTCCACTTT. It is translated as CASSLYNSPLHF.

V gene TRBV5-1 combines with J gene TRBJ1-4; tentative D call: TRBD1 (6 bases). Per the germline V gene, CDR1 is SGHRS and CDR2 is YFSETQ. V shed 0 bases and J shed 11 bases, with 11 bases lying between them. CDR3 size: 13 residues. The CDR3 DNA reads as TGCGCCAGCAGCTTGGGAGAACAGGGTAAACTGTTTTTT. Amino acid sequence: CASSLGEQGKLFF. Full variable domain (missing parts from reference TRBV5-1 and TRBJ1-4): KAGVTQTPRYLIKTRGQQVTLSCSPISGHRSVSWYQQTPGQGLQFLFEYFSETQRNKGNFPGRFSGRQFSNSRSEMNVSTLELGDSALYLCASSLGEQGKLFFGSGTQLSVL.

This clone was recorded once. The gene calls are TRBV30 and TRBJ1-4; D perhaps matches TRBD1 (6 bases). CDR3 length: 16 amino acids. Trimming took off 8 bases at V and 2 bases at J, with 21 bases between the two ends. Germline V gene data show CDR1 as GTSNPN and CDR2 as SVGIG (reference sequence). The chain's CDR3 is CARTSGSGGTNEKLFF. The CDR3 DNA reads TGTGCCCGGACTTCGGGGTCGGGGGGCACTAATGAAAAACTGTTTTTT.

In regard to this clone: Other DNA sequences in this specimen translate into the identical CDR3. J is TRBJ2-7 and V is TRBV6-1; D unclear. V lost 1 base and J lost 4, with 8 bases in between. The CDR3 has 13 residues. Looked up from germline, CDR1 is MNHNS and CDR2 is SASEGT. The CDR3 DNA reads TGTGCCAGCAGTGAAGGAGGTAGATACGAGCAGTACTTC. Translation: CASSEGGRYEQYF.

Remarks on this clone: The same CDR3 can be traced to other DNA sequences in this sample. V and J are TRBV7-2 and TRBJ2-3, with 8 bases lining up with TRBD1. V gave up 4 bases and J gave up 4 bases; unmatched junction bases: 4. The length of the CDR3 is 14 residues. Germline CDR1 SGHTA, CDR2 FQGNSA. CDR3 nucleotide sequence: TGTGCCAGCAGCTCTCGGACAGGGCCAGATACGCAGTATTTT. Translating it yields CASSSRTGPDTQYF.

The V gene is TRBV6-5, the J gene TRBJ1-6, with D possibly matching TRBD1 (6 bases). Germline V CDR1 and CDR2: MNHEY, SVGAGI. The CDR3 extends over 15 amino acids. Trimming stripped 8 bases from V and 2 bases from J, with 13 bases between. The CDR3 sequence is CASGPGAAYNSPLHF. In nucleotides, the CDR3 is TGTGCCAGCGGGCCGGGGGCCGCCTATAATTCACCCCTCCACTTT.

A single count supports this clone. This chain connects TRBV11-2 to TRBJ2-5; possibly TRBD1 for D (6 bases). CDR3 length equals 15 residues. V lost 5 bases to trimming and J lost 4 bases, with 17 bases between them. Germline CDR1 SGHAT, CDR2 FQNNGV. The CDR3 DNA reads TGTGCCAGCAGCCCACGACAGGAGGTCATAGAGACCCAGTACTTC. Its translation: CASSPRQEVIETQYF.

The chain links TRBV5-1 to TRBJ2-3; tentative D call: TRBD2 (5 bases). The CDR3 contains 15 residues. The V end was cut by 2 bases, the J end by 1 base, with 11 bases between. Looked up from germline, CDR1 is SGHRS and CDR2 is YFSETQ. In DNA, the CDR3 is TGCGCCAGCAGCTTCGAGGGCAGTCGCACAGATACGCAGTATTTT. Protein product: CASSFEGSRTDTQYF.

The DNA of the CDR3 is TGCGCCAGCAGCCCCCTACTGTCTACGAAGGATCAGCCCCAGCATTTT. It is translated as CASSPLLSTKDQPQHF. The chain carries TRBV5-1 and TRBJ1-5, with D hard to call. CDR3 size: 16 residues. In germline, CDR1 is SGHRS, CDR2 YFSETQ. The V end was cut by 4 bases, the J end by 5 bases, with 19 bases between.

CDR3 sequence reads: CSVDLAGAHEQFF. The CDR3 nucleotides read TGCAGCGTTGATCTAGCGGGAGCACATGAGCAGTTCTTC. This rearrangement joins TRBV29-1 to TRBJ2-1; 10 bases line up with TRBD2. The CDR3 consists of 13 residues. Germline V gene sequence: CDR1 SQVTM, CDR2 ANQGSEA. Unmatched junction bases numbered 4, after V lost 3 bases and J lost 8 bases.

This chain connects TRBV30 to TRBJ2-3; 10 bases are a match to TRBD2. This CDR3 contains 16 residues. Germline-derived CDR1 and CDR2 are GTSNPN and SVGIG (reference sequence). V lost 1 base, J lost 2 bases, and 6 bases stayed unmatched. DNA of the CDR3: TGTGCCTGGAGTGCAGGACTAGCGGTTTACACAGATACGCAGTATTTT. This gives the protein CAWSAGLAVYTDTQYF.

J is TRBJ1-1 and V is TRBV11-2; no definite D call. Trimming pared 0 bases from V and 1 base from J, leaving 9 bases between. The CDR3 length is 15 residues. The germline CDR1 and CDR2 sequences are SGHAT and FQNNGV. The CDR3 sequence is CASSLDTYPNTEAFF. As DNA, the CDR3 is TGTGCCAGCAGCTTAGATACCTACCCGAACACTGAAGCTTTCTTT. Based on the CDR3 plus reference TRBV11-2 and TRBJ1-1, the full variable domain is EAGVAQSPRYKIIEKRQSVAFWCNPISGHATLYWYQQILGQGPKLLIQFQNNGVVDDSQLPKDRFSAERLKGVDSTLKIQPAKLEDSAVYLCASSLDTYPNTEAFFGQGTRLTVV.

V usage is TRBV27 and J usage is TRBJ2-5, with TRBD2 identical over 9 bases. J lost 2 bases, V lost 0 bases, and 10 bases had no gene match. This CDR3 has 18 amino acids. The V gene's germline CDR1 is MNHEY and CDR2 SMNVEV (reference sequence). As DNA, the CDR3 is TGTGCCAGCAGTTTATCTTATACCCCCAGCGGGGGGCAAGAGACCCAGTACTTC. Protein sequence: CASSLSYTPSGGQETQYF.

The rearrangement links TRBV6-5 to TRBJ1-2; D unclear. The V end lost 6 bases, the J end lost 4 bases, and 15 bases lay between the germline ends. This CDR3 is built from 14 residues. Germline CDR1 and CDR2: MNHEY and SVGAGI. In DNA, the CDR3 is TGTGCCAGCAGACCATCCGGACGGGCCTATGGCTACACCTTC. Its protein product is CASRPSGRAYGYTF.

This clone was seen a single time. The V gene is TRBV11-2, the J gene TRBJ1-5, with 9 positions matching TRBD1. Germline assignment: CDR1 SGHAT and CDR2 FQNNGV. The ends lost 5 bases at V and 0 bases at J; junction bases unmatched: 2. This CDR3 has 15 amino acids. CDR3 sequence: CASSTTGGSNQPQHF. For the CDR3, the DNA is TGTGCCAGCAGCACGACAGGGGGTAGCAATCAGCCCCAGCATTTT.

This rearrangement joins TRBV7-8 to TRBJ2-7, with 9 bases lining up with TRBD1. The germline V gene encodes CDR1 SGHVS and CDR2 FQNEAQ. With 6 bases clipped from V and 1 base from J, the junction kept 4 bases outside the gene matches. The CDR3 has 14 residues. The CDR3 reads CASRTGTGSYEQYF. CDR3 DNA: TGTGCCAGCAGAACCGGGACAGGGTCCTACGAGCAGTACTTC.

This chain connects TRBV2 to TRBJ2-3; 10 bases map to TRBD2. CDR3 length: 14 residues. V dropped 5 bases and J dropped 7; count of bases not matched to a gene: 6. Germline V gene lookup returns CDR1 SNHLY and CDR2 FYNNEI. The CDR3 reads CASSTSGILNTQYF. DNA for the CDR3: TGTGCCAGCAGTACTAGCGGGATTTTGAATACGCAGTATTTT.

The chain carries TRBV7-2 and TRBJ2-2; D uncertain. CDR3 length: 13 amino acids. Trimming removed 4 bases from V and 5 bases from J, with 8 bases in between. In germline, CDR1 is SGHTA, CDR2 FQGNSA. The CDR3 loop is CASSSPKTGELFF. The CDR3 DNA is TGTGCCAGCAGCTCGCCTAAGACCGGGGAGCTGTTTTTT.

CDR3 loop: CASSLKQNTQYF. The CDR3 nucleotides read TGTGCCAGCAGCCTCAAACAGAATACGCAGTATTTT. The chain employs TRBV5-8 and TRBJ2-3; D gene unclear. The CDR3 is made up of 12 amino acids. Germline V gene data show CDR1 as SGHTS and CDR2 as YDEGEE. The V gene lost 4 bases and the J gene lost 7 bases, with 10 bases spanning the gap.

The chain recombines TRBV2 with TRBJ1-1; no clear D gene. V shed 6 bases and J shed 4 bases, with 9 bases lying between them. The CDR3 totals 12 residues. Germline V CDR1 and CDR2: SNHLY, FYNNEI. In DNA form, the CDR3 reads TGTGCCAGCAGGTGGGGTAGCACTGAAGCTTTCTTT. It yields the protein CASRWGSTEAFF. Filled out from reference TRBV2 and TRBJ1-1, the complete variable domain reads EPEVTQTPSHQVTQMGQEVILRCVPISNHLYFYWYRQILGQKVEFLVSFYNNEISEKSEIFDDQFSVERPDGSNFTLKIRSTKLEDSAMYFCASRWGSTEAFFGQGTRLTVV.